This is a list of T cell receptor beta chains from one sample in a study of regulatory T cells in long-lasting Graves disease. TCRdb recomputed calls from the multiplex PCR reads with MiXCR, one row per CDR3 protein. The table lists 400,000 to 500,000 distinct CDR3 sequences, approximately 16% of them singletons. The same data also went into a second study, on T cells in Graves' hyperthyroidism and ophthalmopathy.

The input for sequencing was peripheral blood mononuclear cells (PBMCs), taken at new diagnosis, from a patient treated with antithyroid drugs. All receptors come from a woman between 18 and 29 years old with Graves disease. Both conserved end residues are part of each CDR3. The D gene is left open where the match is weak. Not every row has a clone size; where given, it reads once, few, many or a size class.

TGTGCCAGCAGCCTGAACTTCGCTGAAGCTTTCTTT	CASSLNFAEAFF	TRBV7-9	many	TRBJ1-1	-
TGTGCCAGCAGCCAAGGGCCGAATCAGCCCCAGCATTTT	CASSQGPNQPQHF	TRBV11-2	-	TRBJ1-5	-
TGTGCCAGCAGCTTAGAATTAGGCAATCAGCCCCAGCATTTT	CASSLELGNQPQHF	TRBV7-2	many	TRBJ1-5	-
TGCAGTGCTAGCGGGATAGGATCGGGGACCAACAATGAGCAGTTCTTC	CSASGIGSGTNNEQFF	TRBV20-1	-	TRBJ2-1	-
TGTGCCAGCAGCAGGACTAGCGGGAGGGCCTACGAGCAGTACTTC	CASSRTSGRAYEQYF	TRBV28	-	TRBJ2-7	TRBD2
TGTGCCAGCAGCCGAGGGACAGGGGGCATTGAAAACATTCAGTACTTC	CASSRGTGGIENIQYF	TRBV3-1	many	TRBJ2-4	TRBD1
TGTGCCAGCAGTCTATCACAGGGGATTGAGACCCAGTACTTC	CASSLSQGIETQYF	TRBV6-1	many	TRBJ2-5	TRBD1
TGTGCCAGCAGCCCCGGCAGGGGCCCAGATACGCAGTATTTT	CASSPGRGPDTQYF	TRBV2	many	TRBJ2-3	-
TGCGCCAGCAGTGAGTTCGGCAAGTCTTTGGATGGCTACACCTTC	CASSEFGKSLDGYTF	TRBV10-2	-	TRBJ1-2	-
TGTGCCAGCAGCCCCTCTGAGGCCAACGTCCTGACTTTC	CASSPSEANVLTF	TRBV6-1	many	TRBJ2-6	-
TGTGCCAGCAGCCGGGACAGGGTGACCACCGGGGAGCTGTTTTTT	CASSRDRVTTGELFF	TRBV7-2	few	TRBJ2-2	TRBD1
TGTGCCAGCAGACTCCGGGGACAGAATGAAGCTTTCTTT	CASRLRGQNEAFF	TRBV6-1	few	TRBJ1-1	TRBD1
TGTGCCAGCAGTTTATCCCTCAGCGGGAGTGGTAACAATGAGCAGTTCTTC	CASSLSLSGSGNNEQFF	TRBV12-3/TRBV12-4	many	TRBJ2-1	TRBD2
TGTGCCAGCAGCTTAGAAAACACCTACGAGCAGTACTTC	CASSLENTYEQYF	TRBV7-9	many	TRBJ2-7	-
TGTGCCAGCAGCTTATGGGGGGGCCCGAACACTGAAGCTTTCTTT	CASSLWGGPNTEAFF	TRBV7-2	many	TRBJ1-1	-
TGTGCCAGCAGTTACCTGACTAGTTTCAGGTCGGACGAGCAGTACTTC	CASSYLTSFRSDEQYF	TRBV6-5	many	TRBJ2-7	-
TGTGCCAGCAGCCCCAGACTAGCGGGAGATGAGCAGTTCTTC	CASSPRLAGDEQFF	TRBV7-2	many	TRBJ2-1	TRBD2
TGTGCCAGCGGGCGTCCAGTGAGTTTCTTC	CASGRPVSFF	TRBV28	few	TRBJ2-1	-
TGTGCCAGCAGTTTAACTCTGTCCAGCGGGAGGGCCTGGGATACGCAGTATTTT	CASSLTLSSGRAWDTQYF	TRBV12-3/TRBV12-4	-	TRBJ2-3	TRBD2
TGCGCCAGCGGCAAAACAGGGTGGGACACTGAAGCTTTCTTT	CASGKTGWDTEAFF	TRBV5-1	few	TRBJ1-1	-
TGCGCCAGCAGCCAGACCGGGACAGGGTACTACGAGCAGTACTTC	CASSQTGTGYYEQYF	TRBV4-1	few	TRBJ2-7	TRBD1
TGTGCCAGCAGGAGGGACAGGGTTACCGGGGAGCTGTTTTTT	CASRRDRVTGELFF	TRBV9	-	TRBJ2-2	TRBD1
TGCGCCAGCAGCCCGGGGATGAGCTCCTACAATGAGCAGTTCTTC	CASSPGMSSYNEQFF	TRBV4-1	-	TRBJ2-1	-
TGTGCCAGCAGCAGAAGACTAGCGGGAGGGCCGTTTGAGCAGTTCTTC	CASSRRLAGGPFEQFF	TRBV7-6	-	TRBJ2-1	TRBD2
TGTGCCATCAGCCCCGACAGCTCTGGAAACACCATATATTTT	CAISPDSSGNTIYF	TRBV10-3	-	TRBJ1-3	-
TGTGCCAGCGATCGACTAGCGGGCAACAATGAGCAGTTCTTC	CASDRLAGNNEQFF	TRBV11-2	many	TRBJ2-1	TRBD2
TGTGCCAGCAACCGGGGACTAGCGCAACAAGAGACCCAGTACTTC	CASNRGLAQQETQYF	TRBV9	-	TRBJ2-5	TRBD2